This T cell receptor (beta chain) was captured by sequencing in a study of TIL therapy for anti-PD-1-resistant metastatic lung cancer. Overall study context: Tumors had a median PD-L1 proportion score of roughly 5.7%. A handful of tumors were EGFR-mutant and two were ALK-rearranged.

As concerns this clone: Its antigen is not identified.

Study conclusions and caveats: TIL clonotype persistence in blood showed no apparent association with response.

Sample time point: pre-treatment sample, taken before nivolumab and TIL therapy. Sequencing used immunoSEQ v3. Measured with immunoSEQ multiplex PCR; TCRdb has only the in-frame clones, and not every one. The sample includes tens of thousands of clones, 55% to 75% of them seen just once. Germline loops: CDR1 SNHLY, CDR2 FYNNEI. CDR3 length equals 16 residues. V gave up 7 bases and J gave up 5 bases; unmatched junction bases: 13. Sample: blood, taken at baseline. The source of this sequence is a person aged 25 to 85 with non-small cell lung cancer. The rearrangement uses TRBV2 and TRBJ2-5, with TRBD1 matching over 10 bases. The CDR3 spells CASTESPTGGLETQYF. The CDR3 nucleotides read TGTGCCAGCACGGAATCTCCGACAGGGGGCCTCGAGACCCAGTACTTC.